Here is one TCR beta chain with its context. The record originates from a study of cytomegalovirus exposure and HLA in healthy donors. Amplification used 60 Vbeta primers and 13 Jbeta primers. The protocol was immunoSEQ multiplex PCR, while the TCRdb copy is restricted to in-frame clones and leaves out a portion. The sample includes approximately 150,000 clones. Healthy people donating bone marrow made up the donors. Germline CDR1 and CDR2: LNHDA and SQIVND (reference sequence). Between the trimmed V and J ends, which lost 1 base and 1 base, there was a span of 4 bases. The CDR3 has 13 amino acids. Sequencing input: PBMCs. J is TRBJ1-2 and V is TRBV19; D uncertain. The receptor comes from a woman in her 50s in good health and CMV-seronegative. The CDR3 nucleotides are TGTGCCAGTAGTATAGGCAGTAACTATGGCTACACCTTC. Encoded protein: CASSIGSNYGYTF.